The rows below give T cell receptor beta chains drawn from one sample of a study of blood T cell repertoires in COVID-19. The data were produced by immunoSEQ multiplex PCR, yet TCRdb's version contains in-frame clones alone and is incomplete. The repertoire holds approximately 330,000 clones, with 87% as singletons. Sequencing used peripheral blood. The receptors stem from a man younger than 45 with COVID-19, enrolled during active disease. The CDR3 runs from the conserved cysteine through the conserved F or W. D genes are given only for firm matches. For some rows the clone size is stated as once, few or many, or as a class when expanded; others skip it.

abundance: once; v_gene: TRBV10-2; j_gene: TRBJ1-5; d_gene: .; CDR3nt: TGCGCCAGCAGTGAAAGGTCAGGGTGGGAGCCCCAGCATTTT; CDR3aa: CASSERSGWEPQHF
abundance: .; v_gene: TRBV21-1; j_gene: TRBJ2-1; d_gene: .; CDR3nt: TGTGCCAGCCGACGGGGGCGGGGGGCCGACCTAAGCTCCTACAATGAGCAGTTCTTC; CDR3aa: CASRRGRGADLSSYNEQFF
abundance: few; v_gene: TRBV2; j_gene: TRBJ1-4; d_gene: .; CDR3nt: TGTGCCAGCAGTGATGGGGGCCTGCGGGAAAAACTGTTTTTT; CDR3aa: CASSDGGLREKLFF
abundance: .; v_gene: TRBV5-1; j_gene: TRBJ2-7; d_gene: .; CDR3nt: TGCGCCAGCAGCTTGGGGTCCAGGGGGGCGCTCTACGAGCAGTACTTC; CDR3aa: CASSLGSRGALYEQYF
abundance: .; v_gene: TRBV11-2; j_gene: TRBJ1-4; d_gene: .; CDR3nt: TGTGCCAGCAGCCCGGGTTCTGGATGGGAAAAACTGTTTTTT; CDR3aa: CASSPGSGWEKLFF
abundance: .; v_gene: TRBV6-5; j_gene: TRBJ1-5; d_gene: TRBD1; CDR3nt: TGTGCCAGCACTAGGGGGCAGTTAGGACAGCCCCAGCATTTT; CDR3aa: CASTRGQLGQPQHF
abundance: .; v_gene: TRBV18; j_gene: TRBJ2-3; d_gene: .; CDR3nt: TGTGCCAGCTCGCGGCGGGACAGATCATTCACAGATACGCAGTATTTT; CDR3aa: CASSRRDRSFTDTQYF
abundance: .; v_gene: TRBV9; j_gene: TRBJ2-7; d_gene: TRBD1; CDR3nt: TGTGCCAGCAGCGCACGTACAGGGGGCGGCGAGCAGTACTTC; CDR3aa: CASSARTGGGEQYF
abundance: once; v_gene: TRBV6-5; j_gene: TRBJ2-2; d_gene: .; CDR3nt: TGTGCCAGCAGTCCCTCGGGGGGCCCCGGGGAGCTGTTTTTT; CDR3aa: CASSPSGGPGELFF
abundance: few; v_gene: TRBV28; j_gene: TRBJ2-7; d_gene: .; CDR3nt: TGTGCCAGCAGTTTATTTGTGTCGGGGTCCTACGAGCAGTACTTC; CDR3aa: CASSLFVSGSYEQYF
abundance: .; v_gene: TRBV24-1; j_gene: TRBJ2-3; d_gene: .; CDR3nt: TGTGCCACCAGTGGCGACGGGATTAGCACAGATACGCAGTATTTT; CDR3aa: CATSGDGISTDTQYF
abundance: .; v_gene: TRBV30; j_gene: TRBJ1-1; d_gene: .; CDR3nt: TGTGCCTGGAGTGTGAGCATGAACACTGAAGCTTTCTTT; CDR3aa: CAWSVSMNTEAFF
abundance: .; v_gene: TRBV10-3; j_gene: TRBJ2-3; d_gene: .; CDR3nt: TGTGCCATCAGCCCCTCGACCGAGTCGGGGGATACGCAGTATTTT; CDR3aa: CAISPSTESGDTQYF
abundance: .; v_gene: TRBV9; j_gene: TRBJ1-3; d_gene: .; CDR3nt: TGTGCCAGCAGCGTAGCGGGGGGAGGTGGAAACACCATATATTTT; CDR3aa: CASSVAGGGGNTIYF
abundance: .; v_gene: TRBV6-2/TRBV6-3; j_gene: TRBJ1-2; d_gene: TRBD1; CDR3nt: TGTGCCAGCAGTTCGGACAGGGCCTATGGCTACACCTTC; CDR3aa: CASSSDRAYGYTF
abundance: .; v_gene: TRBV18; j_gene: TRBJ2-5; d_gene: TRBD2; CDR3nt: TGTGCCAGCTCACCACCGCGGGGGGGTCGCGATCAAGAGACCCAGTACTTC; CDR3aa: CASSPPRGGRDQETQYF
abundance: .; v_gene: TRBV21-1; j_gene: TRBJ1-5; d_gene: .; CDR3nt: TGTGCCAGCAGCGCATGTACGGGACAGCATACTTATAGCAATCAGCCCCAGCATTTT; CDR3aa: CASSACTGQHTYSNQPQHF
abundance: .; v_gene: TRBV19; j_gene: TRBJ2-7; d_gene: TRBD2; CDR3nt: TGTGCCAGTAGCATGACAAATAAGGGAGGGTCCTACGAGCAGTACTTC; CDR3aa: CASSMTNKGGSYEQYF
abundance: .; v_gene: TRBV2; j_gene: TRBJ1-2; d_gene: TRBD1; CDR3nt: TGTGCCAGCAGTGAAGGGACAGGAAGGTATGGCTACACCTTC; CDR3aa: CASSEGTGRYGYTF
abundance: .; v_gene: TRBV7-2; j_gene: TRBJ2-7; d_gene: TRBD2; CDR3nt: TGTGCCAGCAGTCACAGCGGGGGCCCCTACGAGCAGTACTTC; CDR3aa: CASSHSGGPYEQYF
abundance: .; v_gene: TRBV7-9; j_gene: TRBJ2-1; d_gene: TRBD2; CDR3nt: TGTGCCAGCAGCTCCCGATGGGCGGGAGACACCTACAATGAGCAGTTCTTC; CDR3aa: CASSSRWAGDTYNEQFF
abundance: once; v_gene: TRBV3-1/TRBV3-2; j_gene: TRBJ1-3; d_gene: .; CDR3nt: TGTGCCAGCAGCCAAGCCGGGGTTGGAAACACCATATATTTT; CDR3aa: CASSQAGVGNTIYF
abundance: .; v_gene: TRBV24-1; j_gene: TRBJ2-3; d_gene: TRBD2; CDR3nt: TGTGCCACCAGTGATTTGCGCCAAGAGCGGGAGGGCCGGGCAGATACGCAGTATTTT; CDR3aa: CATSDLRQEREGRADTQYF
abundance: .; v_gene: TRBV6-2/TRBV6-3; j_gene: TRBJ2-5; d_gene: .; CDR3nt: TGTGCCAGCAGTTACGGGCAGATAGAGACCCAGTACTTC; CDR3aa: CASSYGQIETQYF